The 4 T cell receptor beta chains in this list originate from one sample, sequenced in a study of cytomegalovirus exposure and HLA in healthy donors. The PCR made use of 60 Vbeta and 13 Jbeta primers. Only in-frame clones appear in the TCRdb table, and some are missing; sequencing was by immunoSEQ multiplex PCR. The sample has 150,000 to 200,000 clones; roughly 80% are singletons. Sequencing was done on a sample of PBMCs. The receptors stem from a woman in her 40s in good health and CMV-seropositive.

This clone was picked up a small number of times. J is TRBJ1-4 and V is TRBV27; TRBD1 might be the D (5 bases). This CDR3 comprises 17 residues. Germline V CDR1 and CDR2: MNHEY, SMNVEV (reference sequence). Trimming stripped 4 bases from V and 0 bases from J, with 15 bases between. The CDR3 nucleotides read TGTGCCAGCAGTTCGGGCCTCGGGGGGGCAACTAATGAAAAACTGTTTTTT. Encoded protein: CASSSGLGGATNEKLFF.

V and J are TRBV5-3 and TRBJ1-5; perhaps TRBD1 as D (5 bases). TRBV5-3 is assigned to the ORF class and has an uncertain function. CDR3 length equals 16 residues. V dropped 0 bases and J dropped 1 base, with 11 bases sitting between them. The CDR3 loop reads CARSLVRGFSNQPQHF. The CDR3, as DNA: TGTGCCAGAAGCTTGGTAAGGGGATTCAGCAATCAGCCCCAGCATTTT.

V usage is TRBV18 and J usage is TRBJ1-4; 7 bases fit TRBD1. V lost 5 bases to trimming and J lost 5 bases; unmatched junction nucleotides: 11. Germline lookup yields CDR1 KGHSH and CDR2 LQKENI. The CDR3 spans 16 residues. The CDR3 loop reads CASSLDRLSGNEKLFF. CDR3 bases: TGTGCCAGCTCATTGGACAGGCTGTCTGGGAATGAAAAACTGTTTTTT.

This clone has more than one count but fewer than ten. This sequence joins TRBV27 and TRBJ2-5; TRBD1 might be the D (5 bases). The J call may be mistaken, given a closer DNA end match to TRBJ2-7. From germline, CDR1 is MNHEY and CDR2 SMNVEV (reference sequence). This CDR3 is built from 15 residues. In nucleotides, the CDR3 is TGTGCCAGCAGTTTATCGGCAGGGTTCAGCTACGAGCAGTACTTC. Translating it yields CASSLSAGFSYEQYF.